These T cell receptor beta chains were read from a single sample in a study of T cells in Graves' hyperthyroidism and ophthalmopathy. MiXCR, run by TCRdb on the multiplex PCR reads, gives a single entry per CDR3 protein. The sample consists of more than 650,000 distinct CDR3 sequences, roughly 15% of them appearing once. Sequencing was carried out using blood. These receptors all stem from a woman under 30 with Graves' hyperthyroidism. CDR3s include the opening cysteine and the closing phenylalanine or tryptophan. D genes are given only for firm matches. The size field is filled for only some rows; it gives once, few, many or a size class.

CASSQGWRQGSNQPQHF,TGTGCCAGCAGCCAAGGGTGGAGGCAGGGAAGCAATCAGCCCCAGCATTTT,TRBJ1-5,many,17,.,TRBV3-1
CASSEGPGTSPLHF,TGTGCCAGCAGCGAGGGACCTGGAACTTCGCCCCTCCACTTT,TRBJ1-6,.,14,.,TRBV3-1
CASSQEGGAVHTQYF,TGCGCCAGCAGCCAAGAGGGAGGAGCAGTGCATACGCAGTATTTT,TRBJ2-3,.,15,.,TRBV4-3
CASSGLINEQYF,TGTGCCAGCAGCGGCCTGATCAACGAGCAGTACTTC,TRBJ2-7,few,12,.,TRBV12-3/TRBV12-4
CASSKRLAGLDEQYF,TGTGCCAGCAGCAAACGACTAGCGGGACTCGACGAGCAGTACTTC,TRBJ2-7,many,15,TRBD2,TRBV3-1
CASIPYTDTQYF,TGTGCCAGCATCCCCTACACAGATACGCAGTATTTT,TRBJ2-3,many,12,.,TRBV7-9
CASGSGPLFDTQYF,TGCGCCAGCGGCTCTGGGCCTTTATTCGATACGCAGTATTTT,TRBJ2-3,.,14,.,TRBV5-1
CASSSGTLPGNEQFF,TGCGCCAGCAGCTCGGGGACTCTCCCGGGCAATGAGCAGTTCTTC,TRBJ2-1,many,15,.,TRBV5-1
CASSTTPNQWSGYTGELFF,TGTGCCAGCAGCACCACGCCGAATCAGTGGAGCGGGTACACCGGGGAGCTGTTTTTT,TRBJ2-2,many,19,.,TRBV28
CASSVFAGAGGNNEQFF,TGTGCCAGCAGCGTATTTGCCGGGGCAGGGGGCAACAATGAGCAGTTCTTC,TRBJ2-1,few,17,TRBD1,TRBV9
CASSLLGVPNYEQYF,TGTGCCAGCAGCTTGTTAGGGGTCCCCAACTACGAGCAGTACTTC,TRBJ2-7,few,15,.,TRBV7-3
CASSIDPYSQETQYF,TGTGCCAGTAGTATAGACCCGTACTCCCAAGAGACCCAGTACTTC,TRBJ2-5,.,15,.,TRBV19
CASSPSLGRGKNTEAFF,TGTGCCAGCAGTCCCTCATTAGGGAGAGGAAAGAACACTGAAGCTTTCTTT,TRBJ1-1,.,17,.,TRBV28
CASSSTEYQETQYF,TGTGCCAGCAGCTCTACAGAGTACCAAGAGACCCAGTACTTC,TRBJ2-5,few,14,.,TRBV7-8
CASSLGTGLFNEQFF,TGTGCCAGCAGCTTAGGGACCGGACTCTTCAATGAGCAGTTCTTC,TRBJ2-1,few,15,.,TRBV7-9
CASGLNPNTGELFF,TGTGCTAGTGGTTTGAATCCGAACACCGGGGAGCTGTTTTTT,TRBJ2-2,few,14,.,TRBV12-5
CASNHQFRDRPYEQYF,TGCGCCAGCAACCATCAATTCCGGGACAGACCTTACGAGCAGTACTTC,TRBJ2-7,.,16,TRBD1,TRBV4-1
CASSYGGGDLETQYF,TGTGCCAGCAGTTACGGCGGGGGAGATTTAGAGACCCAGTACTTC,TRBJ2-5,few,15,TRBD2,TRBV6-5
CSARDFQRRSNEQFF,TGCAGTGCTAGAGATTTCCAGCGGAGGTCCAATGAGCAGTTCTTC,TRBJ2-1,many,15,.,TRBV20-1
CASSFRESGNEQFF,TGTGCCAGCAGCTTCAGGGAGTCTGGGAATGAGCAGTTCTTC,TRBJ2-1,.,14,.,TRBV11-3
CATSEAGGPNRNEQFF,TGTGCCACCAGTGAAGCGGGAGGGCCGAATCGAAATGAGCAGTTCTTC,TRBJ2-1,.,16,TRBD2,TRBV24-1
CASSFTGIYEQYF,TGTGCCAGCAGTTTCACAGGGATTTATGAGCAGTACTTC,TRBJ2-7,.,13,.,TRBV12-3/TRBV12-4
CSVKPSDTQYF,TGCAGCGTAAAACCGTCAGATACGCAGTATTTT,TRBJ2-3,few,11,.,TRBV29-1
CASSPKTSAFYEQYF,TGTGCCAGCTCACCCAAGACTAGCGCCTTCTACGAGCAGTACTTC,TRBJ2-7,many,15,TRBD2,TRBV18